This T cell receptor beta chain is drawn from a study of T cell changes during pregnancy in multiple sclerosis. V trimming: 4 bases; J trimming: 6 bases; junction bases outside the gene matches: 4. CDR3 size: 14 residues. Germline CDR1 and CDR2: MGHRA and YSYEKL. This table comes from immunoSEQ multiplex PCR, and its TCRdb copy is limited to in-frame clones, with some not included. The sample shows some 67,000 clones, around 90% of them seen only once. The clonotype originates from a female donor with multiple sclerosis, enrolled in a pregnancy study. The V call is TRBV4-1, the J call TRBJ1-5; the match to TRBD1 covers 9 bases. Here the sequenced sample was peripheral blood, taken after pregnancy. The CDR3 protein is CASSPGQGSQPQHF. The CDR3 DNA is TGCGCCAGCAGCCCAGGACAGGGGTCTCAGCCCCAGCATTTT.